The rows below give T cell receptor beta chains drawn from one sample of a study of blood T cell repertoires in COVID-19. Assay used: immunoSEQ multiplex PCR; TCRdb lists only in-frame clones, some missing. The repertoire consists of almost 200,000 clones, with around 85% occurring once and the leading ten covering 0.78%. Input material: peripheral blood. These receptors came from a woman in her 70s with acute or convalescent COVID-19. Each CDR3 is given with its conserved first and last residue. A D gene is named only where the DNA matches it firmly. Where a row states a size, it is once, few, many or the class of an expanded clone; other rows omit it.

j_gene: TRBJ1-2
d_gene: TRBD1
v_gene: TRBV6-5
abundance: -
CDR3nt: TGTGCCAGCAGAATACAGGGGTATGGCTACACCTTC
CDR3aa: CASRIQGYGYTF

j_gene: TRBJ2-7
d_gene: -
v_gene: TRBV6-1
abundance: -
CDR3nt: TGTGCCAGCAGTGAAACAGGGCGAGTTGGCGAGCAGTACTTC
CDR3aa: CASSETGRVGEQYF

j_gene: TRBJ2-7
d_gene: -
v_gene: TRBV29-1
abundance: -
CDR3nt: TGCAGCACAAGGGAGGACGGGATGGGCTACGAGCAGTACTTC
CDR3aa: CSTREDGMGYEQYF

j_gene: TRBJ1-4
d_gene: TRBD1
v_gene: TRBV25-1
abundance: -
CDR3nt: TGTGCCAGCAGTGACGACCAGACCGGGACAGCAGAAAAACTGTTTTTT
CDR3aa: CASSDDQTGTAEKLFF

j_gene: TRBJ1-2
d_gene: -
v_gene: TRBV5-1
abundance: -
CDR3nt: TGCGCCAGCAGCTTGGGGGGCAGGAGAAACTATGGCTACACCTTC
CDR3aa: CASSLGGRRNYGYTF

j_gene: TRBJ2-5
d_gene: -
v_gene: TRBV6-6
abundance: -
CDR3nt: TGTGCCAGCACCTTCCACCCCGGGGAGACCCAGTACTTC
CDR3aa: CASTFHPGETQYF

j_gene: TRBJ1-1
d_gene: -
v_gene: TRBV5-1
abundance: once
CDR3nt: TGCGCCAGCAGCCCCCGGGGGGGCGAAGGCACTGAAGCTTTCTTT
CDR3aa: CASSPRGGEGTEAFF

j_gene: TRBJ1-2
d_gene: -
v_gene: TRBV28
abundance: few
CDR3nt: TGTGCCAGCAGTTATTCCCCGACAGAGGCATATGGCTACACCTTC
CDR3aa: CASSYSPTEAYGYTF

j_gene: TRBJ1-3
d_gene: -
v_gene: TRBV18
abundance: once
CDR3nt: TGTGCCAGCTCACCACTAGCGGGCGGGTCTGGAAACACCATATATTTT
CDR3aa: CASSPLAGGSGNTIYF

j_gene: TRBJ1-5
d_gene: -
v_gene: TRBV28
abundance: -
CDR3nt: TGTGCCAGCACTCTCACAGGGCTCGATCAGCCCCAGCATTTT
CDR3aa: CASTLTGLDQPQHF

j_gene: TRBJ2-1
d_gene: -
v_gene: TRBV28
abundance: -
CDR3nt: TGTGCCGGACGTAGGGGGGGTTACAATGAGCAGTTCTTC
CDR3aa: CAGRRGGYNEQFF

j_gene: TRBJ1-3
d_gene: -
v_gene: TRBV27
abundance: -
CDR3nt: TGTGCCAGCAGCCGTGTCTCTGGAAACACCATATATTTT
CDR3aa: CASSRVSGNTIYF

j_gene: TRBJ2-3
d_gene: TRBD2
v_gene: TRBV10-3
abundance: once
CDR3nt: TGTGCCACGCGACTAGCGGGGAACACAGATACGCAGTATTTT
CDR3aa: CATRLAGNTDTQYF

j_gene: TRBJ2-1
d_gene: TRBD2
v_gene: TRBV12-5
abundance: -
CDR3nt: TGTGCTGGTTCTAGCGGCGCGTACAATGAGCAGTTCTTC
CDR3aa: CAGSSGAYNEQFF

j_gene: TRBJ1-6
d_gene: -
v_gene: TRBV25-1
abundance: -
CDR3nt: TGTGCCAGCAGGCCGGGGTCAGATAATTCACCCCTCCACTTT
CDR3aa: CASRPGSDNSPLHF

j_gene: TRBJ2-7
d_gene: -
v_gene: TRBV29-1
abundance: -
CDR3nt: TGCAGCGTTGAATCCCAGGATGGAGGCTACGAGCAGTACTTC
CDR3aa: CSVESQDGGYEQYF

j_gene: TRBJ2-2
d_gene: TRBD2
v_gene: TRBV27
abundance: -
CDR3nt: TGTGCCAGCAGTCTAACTAGCGGGAGCCCGAACACCGGGGAGCTGTTTTTT
CDR3aa: CASSLTSGSPNTGELFF

j_gene: TRBJ1-1
d_gene: -
v_gene: TRBV28
abundance: -
CDR3nt: TGTGCCACCTCCGGGACAGAAGCTTTCTTT
CDR3aa: CATSGTEAFF

j_gene: TRBJ2-5
d_gene: -
v_gene: TRBV5-1
abundance: -
CDR3nt: TGCGCCAGCAGCTTGGTTGTACAGGGGGGGGAGACCCAGTACTTC
CDR3aa: CASSLVVQGGETQYF

j_gene: TRBJ2-3
d_gene: TRBD2
v_gene: TRBV18
abundance: -
CDR3nt: TGTGCCAGCTCACCACTCGAGACTAGCGGAAGCACAGATACGCAGTATTTT
CDR3aa: CASSPLETSGSTDTQYF

j_gene: TRBJ1-3
d_gene: -
v_gene: TRBV11-2
abundance: many
CDR3nt: TGTGCCAGCAGCTTAGAGTGGCCGACACCTCTCAGGAGGAACACCATATATTTT
CDR3aa: CASSLEWPTPLRRNTIYF

j_gene: TRBJ1-4
d_gene: -
v_gene: TRBV5-1
abundance: -
CDR3nt: TGCGCCAGCAGCTTGCCAGGCGAAAAACTGTTTTTT
CDR3aa: CASSLPGEKLFF

j_gene: TRBJ1-5
d_gene: TRBD1
v_gene: TRBV29-1
abundance: -
CDR3nt: TGCAGCGTTGGACAGGGCGGCAATCAGCCCCAGCATTTT
CDR3aa: CSVGQGGNQPQHF

j_gene: TRBJ1-6
d_gene: -
v_gene: TRBV21-1
abundance: -
CDR3nt: TGTGCCAGCAGCAGAACCCTAGGACAGCGTAATTCACCCCTCCACTTT
CDR3aa: CASSRTLGQRNSPLHF

j_gene: TRBJ2-1
d_gene: TRBD2
v_gene: TRBV6-2/TRBV6-3
abundance: -
CDR3nt: TGTGCCAGCAGTTATAAAGCGGGAGGGCCCAAAGGCAATGAGCAGTTCTTC
CDR3aa: CASSYKAGGPKGNEQFF

j_gene: TRBJ2-7
d_gene: TRBD2
v_gene: TRBV3-1/TRBV3-2
abundance: -
CDR3nt: TGTGCCAGCAGTCGAGCGGGAGAGTCCTACGAGCAGTACTTC
CDR3aa: CASSRAGESYEQYF

j_gene: TRBJ2-1
d_gene: -
v_gene: TRBV24-1
abundance: -
CDR3nt: TGTGCCACCGAAAGGGGGAGTGAGCAGTTCTTC
CDR3aa: CATERGSEQFF

j_gene: TRBJ2-5
d_gene: TRBD1
v_gene: TRBV18
abundance: -
CDR3nt: TGTGCCAGCTCACGTGGACAGGGGGCGTTACAAGAGACCCAGTACTTC
CDR3aa: CASSRGQGALQETQYF

j_gene: TRBJ1-1
d_gene: -
v_gene: TRBV29-1
abundance: -
CDR3nt: TGCAGCGTTGAAAATCTTGGGTCGGGTGATGAAGCTTTCTTT
CDR3aa: CSVENLGSGDEAFF

j_gene: TRBJ2-1
d_gene: -
v_gene: TRBV28
abundance: -
CDR3nt: TGTACCAGCAGTTTACTGGCGGGGAGTTGGAATGAGCAGTTCTTC
CDR3aa: CTSSLLAGSWNEQFF

j_gene: TRBJ1-5
d_gene: -
v_gene: TRBV19
abundance: once
CDR3nt: TGTGCCAGTAGTGACGCGGGGAAGGGCCGAGGCAATCAGCCCCAGCATTTT
CDR3aa: CASSDAGKGRGNQPQHF

j_gene: TRBJ1-6
d_gene: TRBD1
v_gene: TRBV25-1
abundance: -
CDR3nt: TGTGCCAGCAGTCACAGGGGCCTAAGGAATAATTCACCCCTCCACTTT
CDR3aa: CASSHRGLRNNSPLHF

j_gene: TRBJ1-2
d_gene: -
v_gene: TRBV6-2/TRBV6-3
abundance: -
CDR3nt: TGTGCCAGCAGTTACGCGGGAGGCTACACCTTC
CDR3aa: CASSYAGGYTF

j_gene: TRBJ2-2
d_gene: TRBD1
v_gene: TRBV7-7
abundance: -
CDR3nt: TGTGCTAGCAGCAACCTAAACAGGGGGCACACCGGGGAGCTGTTTTTT
CDR3aa: CASSNLNRGHTGELFF

j_gene: TRBJ2-5
d_gene: TRBD2
v_gene: TRBV3-1/TRBV3-2
abundance: -
CDR3nt: TGTGCCAGCAGCAAATATTCCGGGACTAGCGGGGAAGAGACCCAGTACTTC
CDR3aa: CASSKYSGTSGEETQYF

j_gene: TRBJ2-2
d_gene: -
v_gene: TRBV3-1/TRBV3-2
abundance: -
CDR3nt: TGTGCCAGCCGGGACGGGGGTAGTCACGGGGAGCTGTTTTTT
CDR3aa: CASRDGGSHGELFF

j_gene: TRBJ1-2
d_gene: -
v_gene: TRBV3-1/TRBV3-2
abundance: -
CDR3nt: TGTGCCAGCAGCCATACAGGGTGGATGAATGGCTACACCTTC
CDR3aa: CASSHTGWMNGYTF

j_gene: TRBJ2-3
d_gene: TRBD1
v_gene: TRBV3-1/TRBV3-2
abundance: -
CDR3nt: TGTGCCAGCAGCCAAGAGGGCAGAAGGACAGGGCGGACAGATACGCAGTATTTT
CDR3aa: CASSQEGRRTGRTDTQYF

j_gene: TRBJ2-2
d_gene: -
v_gene: TRBV5-4
abundance: -
CDR3nt: TGTGCCAGCAGCCCCCAGACAGGTCGGAACACCGGGGAGCTGTTTTTT
CDR3aa: CASSPQTGRNTGELFF

j_gene: TRBJ1-1
d_gene: TRBD1
v_gene: TRBV10-1
abundance: -
CDR3nt: TGCGCCAGCAGTCGGGACAGCAACACTGAAGCTTTCTTT
CDR3aa: CASSRDSNTEAFF

j_gene: TRBJ2-1
d_gene: TRBD2
v_gene: TRBV18
abundance: -
CDR3nt: TGTGCCAGCTCACCACCGAGTGGCGGGAGGGCCGGTAATGAGCAGTTCTTC
CDR3aa: CASSPPSGGRAGNEQFF

j_gene: TRBJ2-2
d_gene: -
v_gene: TRBV24-1
abundance: once
CDR3nt: TGTGCCACCAGTGATAGAGCCACCGGGGAGCTGTTTTTT
CDR3aa: CATSDRATGELFF

j_gene: TRBJ1-1
d_gene: -
v_gene: TRBV2
abundance: -
CDR3nt: TGTGCCAGCAGCCGGGATAGGAACACTGAAGCTTTCTTT
CDR3aa: CASSRDRNTEAFF